The 21 T cell receptor beta chains reported below all come from one sample, sequenced in a study of blood T cell repertoires in COVID-19. Sequencing was performed with immunoSEQ multiplex PCR; in TCRdb, only in-frame clones are kept and a portion is missing. The profile shows 270,000 or so clones, 82% of them singletons. What was sequenced was peripheral blood. These receptors were collected from a young woman with acute or convalescent COVID-19.

The V call is TRBV3-1 (or the pseudogene TRBV3-2), the J call TRBJ1-2; D is unclear. Trimming took 7 bases from V and 4 from J, leaving 10 bases between them. This CDR3 comprises 12 residues. Germline V lookup: CDR1 LGHDT, CDR2 YNNKEL (reference sequence). Here the CDR3 reads CASTGGPYGYTF. Here the CDR3 DNA reads TGTGCCAGCACGGGAGGGCCCTATGGCTACACCTTC.

This clone was seen only once. The chain couples TRBV2 to TRBJ1-1; 7 nucleotides match TRBD1. V lost 6 bases, J lost 0 bases, and 4 bases stayed unmatched. This CDR3 is 14 amino acids long. In germline, CDR1 is SNHLY, CDR2 FYNNEI. The CDR3 sequence is CASRRQGMNTEAFF. In DNA, the CDR3 is TGTGCCAGCAGAAGACAGGGCATGAACACTGAAGCTTTCTTT.

This clone appeared once. The chain carries TRBV27 and TRBJ1-1, with no clear D. This CDR3 has 13 amino acids. Per the germline V gene, CDR1 is MNHEY and CDR2 is SMNVEV (reference sequence). The V end was cut by 0 bases, the J end by 8 bases, with 10 bases between. The CDR3 loop is CASSLSGIAEAFF. In DNA, the CDR3 is TGTGCCAGCAGTTTATCGGGCATCGCAGAAGCTTTCTTT.

This chain links TRBV7-9 with TRBJ2-1; 9 bases line up with TRBD1. V trimming: 5 bases; J trimming: 4 bases; junction bases outside the gene matches: 9. Germline loops: CDR1 SEHNR, CDR2 FQNEAQ (reference sequence). The CDR3 extends over 16 amino acids. The CDR3 bases are TGTGCCAGCAGCCCCTCGCGGGACAGGGATTACAATGAGCAGTTCTTC. Its translation is CASSPSRDRDYNEQFF.

The chain is built from TRBV14 and TRBJ2-7; 7 bases align to TRBD2. CDR3 length: 16 amino acids. The V segment lost 2 bases and the J segment 5 bases; nucleotides outside the gene matches: 12. Germline-derived CDR1 and CDR2 are SGHDN and FVKESK. CDR3 coding DNA: TGTGCCAGCAGCCAACGTGCGGTATTCGGGAGGAACGAGCAGTACTTC. This translates into CASSQRAVFGRNEQYF.

This clone was seen once. The chain has TRBV27 and TRBJ2-5; 7 bases align to TRBD1. CDR1 is MNHEY, CDR2 SMNVEV, per germline (reference sequence). The CDR3 totals 15 residues. The trim removed 6 bases at V and 5 bases at J, leaving 12 bases unmatched. The CDR3 spells CASSRKGALLETQYF. The CDR3 region has the DNA TGTGCCAGCAGCCGGAAGGGGGCGTTGTTGGAGACCCAGTACTTC.

Ten or more counts support this clone. The V gene is TRBV5-1, the J gene TRBJ2-7, with TRBD2 matching over 8 bases. In germline, CDR1 is SGHRS, CDR2 YFSETQ. The length of the CDR3 is 15 residues. Trimming took 4 bases from V and 0 from J; bases not matched to a gene: 6. The CDR3 sequence: CASSPSGGSSYEQYF. CDR3 sequence (DNA): TGCGCCAGCAGCCCATCGGGGGGGAGCTCCTACGAGCAGTACTTC.

Concerning this clone: This CDR3 is also generated by other DNA sequences in the sample. The V call is TRBV7-8, the J call TRBJ1-5; TRBD1 agrees at 8 bases. Trimming took 4 bases from V and 7 from J; bases not matched to a gene: 9. Germline V gene data show CDR1 as SGHVS and CDR2 as FQNEAQ. The CDR3 contains 15 residues. CDR3 sequence reads: CASSSDRVGRQPQHF. CDR3 coding DNA: TGTGCCAGCAGCTCGGACAGGGTAGGGAGACAGCCCCAGCATTTT.

This clone came up once. This CDR3 is also generated by other DNA sequences in the sample. The rearrangement uses TRBV4-3 and TRBJ2-1; 7 bases fit TRBD2. In germline, CDR1 is LGHNA, CDR2 YSLEER. The length of the CDR3 is 13 residues. V shed 6 bases and J 8 bases; nucleotides not matched to a gene: 7. The CDR3 region is CASSRTSFYEQFF. For the CDR3, the DNA is TGCGCCAGCAGTAGGACTAGTTTCTATGAGCAGTTCTTC.

The chain carries TRBV5-1 and TRBJ2-1; 10 bases map to TRBD2. Germline CDR1 and CDR2: SGHRS and YFSETQ. This CDR3 is built from 14 residues. V was pared by 2 bases and J by 10 bases, with 6 bases of the junction left unmatched. The DNA of the CDR3 is TGCGCCAGCAGCTTAGCGGGAGGGCCTTGGGAGCAGTTCTTC. As protein: CASSLAGGPWEQFF.

The chain's CDR3 is CASRAGERSGNTIYF. The CDR3 DNA is TGTGCCAGCAGGGCGGGCGAACGCTCTGGAAACACCATATATTTT. The genes are TRBV6-5 and TRBJ1-3; D is undetermined. Per the germline V gene, CDR1 is MNHEY and CDR2 is SVGAGI. This CDR3 spans 15 amino acids. With 6 bases removed from V and 0 bases from J, the gap between germline ends came to 12 bases.

The CDR3 coding sequence is TGTGCCTCCAACTGGGGCGGAAGCTCCTATAATTCACCCCTCCACTTT. Its translation is CASNWGGSSYNSPLHF. The V call is TRBV30, the J call TRBJ1-6, with a tentative D call TRBD1 (5 bases). Looked up from germline, CDR1 is GTSNPN and CDR2 is SVGIG (reference sequence). V lost 7 bases and J 0 bases, leaving 16 bases between the germline ends. The CDR3 is 16 amino acids.

This CDR3 reads CASSYSIARGYGYTF. DNA for the CDR3: TGTGCCAGCAGTTACTCGATTGCCAGGGGCTATGGCTACACCTTC. J is TRBJ1-2 and V is TRBV6-5, with D perhaps TRBD1 (6 bases). The CDR3 covers 15 residues. Germline V gene sequence: CDR1 MNHEY, CDR2 SVGAGI. The V and J ends lost 0 bases and 4 bases respectively, with 12 bases between them.

The J gene is TRBJ2-7, the V gene TRBV24-1, with unresolved D. The germline V gene encodes CDR1 KGHDR and CDR2 SFDVKD. The CDR3 runs to 16 residues. The V end lost 2 bases, the J end lost 3 bases, and 16 bases lay between the germline ends. The CDR3 nucleotides read TGTGCCACCAGTGATTCCAAGAATGGCGGTCACTACGAGCAGTACTTC. It specifies CATSDSKNGGHYEQYF.

The chain employs TRBV7-6 and TRBJ1-6; possible D gene TRBD1, 5 bases. The germline V gene encodes CDR1 SGHVS and CDR2 FNYEAQ. This CDR3 comprises 16 residues. The V end lost 8 bases, the J end lost 10 bases, and 24 bases lay between the germline ends. As DNA, the CDR3 is TGTGCCAGCGGATGGACGGAATGGGGCTTTGGGTCACCCCTCCACTTT. Residues: CASGWTEWGFGSPLHF.

The CDR3 loop reads CASSPSGLALSSYEQYF. The CDR3 DNA reads as TGTGCCAGCAGTCCAAGCGGTCTAGCCCTCAGCTCCTACGAGCAGTACTTC. The gene calls are TRBV3-1 (or the pseudogene TRBV3-2) and TRBJ2-7; D is possibly TRBD2 (5 bases). Deletions cut 6 bases from V and 0 bases from J, with 21 bases between. The CDR3 spans 17 residues. CDR1 and CDR2 (germline): LGHDT, YNNKEL (reference sequence).

J is TRBJ2-2 and V is TRBV4-1; TRBD2 is a possible D gene (6 bases). The CDR3 runs 16 residues. V dropped 4 bases and J dropped 0 bases, with 12 bases sitting between them. CDR1 is MGHRA, CDR2 YSYEKL, per germline. The DNA of the CDR3 is TGCGCCAGCAGCCTCTGGGGACTTTCGAACACCGGGGAGCTGTTTTTT. Its translation is CASSLWGLSNTGELFF.

The chain recombines TRBV28 with TRBJ1-4, with 12 bases that match TRBD1. The V segment lost 4 bases and the J segment 7 bases; nucleotides outside the gene matches: 13. The CDR3 runs to 18 residues. The V gene's germline CDR1 is MDHEN and CDR2 SYDVKM. The CDR3 coding sequence is TGTGCCAGCAGTTCCCGGGACAGGGGGCGGCTGGTGAGTGAAAAACTGTTTTTT. Encoded protein: CASSSRDRGRLVSEKLFF.

This clone was detected a few times. The rearrangement joins TRBV15 to TRBJ1-2; 10 bases agree with TRBD1. The CDR3 is made up of 17 amino acids. Unmatched junction bases numbered 10, after V lost 3 bases and J lost 3 bases. In germline, CDR1 is LNHNV, CDR2 YYDKDF (reference sequence). CDR3 coding DNA: TGTGCCACCAGCAGGGGGGACAGGGGCTTTCCTGACTATGGCTACACCTTC. Translated: CATSRGDRGFPDYGYTF.

V usage is TRBV2 and J usage is TRBJ1-6; D not resolved. CDR3 size: 15 residues. Germline CDR1 reads SNHLY; CDR2 reads FYNNEI. V was cut by 6 bases and J by 3 bases, with 12 bases left in between. The chain's CDR3 is CASRQIPIYNSPLHF. The DNA of the CDR3 is TGTGCCAGCAGACAGATACCGATCTATAATTCACCCCTCCACTTT.

The chain uses TRBV28 and TRBJ1-2; TRBD1 matches 7 bases. Per the germline V gene, CDR1 is MDHEN and CDR2 is SYDVKM. Trimming took 3 bases from V and 5 from J; bases not matched to a gene: 18. This CDR3 contains 18 residues. The CDR3 here is CASSFGFMGQGVGYGYTF. DNA of the CDR3: TGTGCCAGCAGTTTCGGTTTCATGGGGCAGGGGGTTGGGTATGGCTACACCTTC.